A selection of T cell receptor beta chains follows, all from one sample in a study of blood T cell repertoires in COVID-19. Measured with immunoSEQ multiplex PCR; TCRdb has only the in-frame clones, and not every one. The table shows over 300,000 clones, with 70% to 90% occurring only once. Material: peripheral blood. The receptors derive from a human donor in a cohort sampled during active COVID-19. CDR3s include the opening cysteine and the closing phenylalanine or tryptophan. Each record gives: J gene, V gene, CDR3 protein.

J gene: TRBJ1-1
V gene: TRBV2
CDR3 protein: CASSLSGTAFF

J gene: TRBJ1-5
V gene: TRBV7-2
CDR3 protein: CASSLSEAMGPQHF

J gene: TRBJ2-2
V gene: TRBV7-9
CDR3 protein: CASSLGGGSTGELFF

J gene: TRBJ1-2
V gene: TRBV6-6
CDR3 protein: CASSHGQEGSYGYTF

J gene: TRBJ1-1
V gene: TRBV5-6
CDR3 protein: CASSLTGGSEAFF

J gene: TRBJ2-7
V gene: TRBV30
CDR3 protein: CAWSRSGGYEQYF

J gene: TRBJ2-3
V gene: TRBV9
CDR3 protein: CASSVGPGSTDTQYF

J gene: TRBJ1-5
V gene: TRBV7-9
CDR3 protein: CASSLGSPNQPQHF

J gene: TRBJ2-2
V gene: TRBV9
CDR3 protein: CASSVMGQGSGELFF

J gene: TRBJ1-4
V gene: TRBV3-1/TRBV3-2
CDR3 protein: CASSQGFRHEKLFF

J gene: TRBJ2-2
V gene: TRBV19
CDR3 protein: CASIRGTGELFF

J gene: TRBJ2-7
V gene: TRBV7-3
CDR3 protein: CASSPGQTGKQYF

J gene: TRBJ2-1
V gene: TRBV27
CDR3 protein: CASSPGWEEIRFNEQFF

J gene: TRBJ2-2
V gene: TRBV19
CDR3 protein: CASSWALGTAGELFF

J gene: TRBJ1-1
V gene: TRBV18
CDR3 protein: CASSPQGHTEAFF

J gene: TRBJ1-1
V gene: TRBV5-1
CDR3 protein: CASSLQGHTEAFF

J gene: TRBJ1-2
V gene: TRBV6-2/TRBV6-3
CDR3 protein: CASSYGPLGYTF

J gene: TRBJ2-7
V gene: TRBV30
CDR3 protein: CAWSVFIETYEQYF

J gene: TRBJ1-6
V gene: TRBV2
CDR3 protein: CASRDYRSSYNSPLHF

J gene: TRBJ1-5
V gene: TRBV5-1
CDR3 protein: CASSLTGKSVCCNQPQHF

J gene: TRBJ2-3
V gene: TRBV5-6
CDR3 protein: CASTQGRTDTQYF

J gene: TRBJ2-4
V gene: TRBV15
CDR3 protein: CATSRDLGGGEDIQYF

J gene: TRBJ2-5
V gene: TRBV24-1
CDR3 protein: CATSDSLAGGAWGETQYF

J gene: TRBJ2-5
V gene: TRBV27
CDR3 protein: CASSLRGGVYQETQYF

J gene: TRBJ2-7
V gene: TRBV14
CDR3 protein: CASSRIGQGSSEQYF

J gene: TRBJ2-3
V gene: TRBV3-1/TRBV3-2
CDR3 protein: CASSPSGGTDTQYF

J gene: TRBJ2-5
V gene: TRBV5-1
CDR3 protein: CASSFPLAGTQETQYF

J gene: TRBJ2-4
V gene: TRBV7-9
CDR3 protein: CASSSRDRGLLAKNIQYF

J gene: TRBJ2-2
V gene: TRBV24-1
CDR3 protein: CATSDLWSTGELFF

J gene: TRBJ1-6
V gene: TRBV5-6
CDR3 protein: CASRGGGRGYNSPLHF

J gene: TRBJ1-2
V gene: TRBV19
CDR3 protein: CASSTGQGMRGYTF

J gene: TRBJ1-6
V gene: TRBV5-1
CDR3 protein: CASSLDWSGGSSPLHF

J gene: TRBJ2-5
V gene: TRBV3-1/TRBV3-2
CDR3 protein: CASSQESAAGTQETQYF

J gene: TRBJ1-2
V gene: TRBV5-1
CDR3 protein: CASSTRQGLGGYTF

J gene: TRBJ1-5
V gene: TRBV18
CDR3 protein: CASSPDRENQPQHF

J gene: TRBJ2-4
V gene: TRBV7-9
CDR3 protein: CASSPRLAGIYLAKNIQYF

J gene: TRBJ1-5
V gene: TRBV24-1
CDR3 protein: CATSDHRQGINQPQHF

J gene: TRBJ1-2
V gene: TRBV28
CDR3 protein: CASSLQATYGYTF

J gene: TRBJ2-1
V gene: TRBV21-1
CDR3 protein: CASSNEGLVGGNEQFF

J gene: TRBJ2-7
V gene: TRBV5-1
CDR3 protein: CASSDELAGGPPEQYF

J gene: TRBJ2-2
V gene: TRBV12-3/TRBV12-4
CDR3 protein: CASSTGAGELFF

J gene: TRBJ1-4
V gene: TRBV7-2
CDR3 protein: CASSLEAAASEKLFF

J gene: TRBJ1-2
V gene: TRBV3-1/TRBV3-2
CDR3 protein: CASNRASTYGYTF

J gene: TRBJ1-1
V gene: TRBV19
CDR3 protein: CASSIGADRPNEAFF

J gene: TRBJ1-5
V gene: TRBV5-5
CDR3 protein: CASSLVPQIHQPQHF

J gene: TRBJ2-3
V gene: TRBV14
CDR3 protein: CASSRRGITDTQYF

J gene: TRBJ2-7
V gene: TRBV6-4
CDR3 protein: CASSPGIWGEQYF

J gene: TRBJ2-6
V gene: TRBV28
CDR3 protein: CASSPSPDRAPRVGANVLTF

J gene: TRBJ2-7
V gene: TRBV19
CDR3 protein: CASSTGSGAYEQYF

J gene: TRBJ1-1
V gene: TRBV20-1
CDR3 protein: CSARGDIEAFF

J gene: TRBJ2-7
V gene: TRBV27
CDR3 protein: CASIRRGTYEQYF

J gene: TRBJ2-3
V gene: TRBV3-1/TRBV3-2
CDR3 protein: CASSRFGGNTQYF

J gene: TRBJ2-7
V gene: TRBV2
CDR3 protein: CASRTSGGAWYEQYF

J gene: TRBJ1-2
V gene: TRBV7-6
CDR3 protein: CASSSNTGAAGYTF

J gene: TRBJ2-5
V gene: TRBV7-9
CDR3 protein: CASSLRQGPMAQYF